The T cell receptor (beta chain) described here comes from a study of OX40 agonist ivuxolimab in advanced cancers. Libraries were prepared by immunoSEQ multiplex PCR; TCRdb keeps only in-frame clonotypes and omits some of them. The table lists 98,000 or so clones, roughly 83% of them singletons. CDR1 and CDR2 from the germline V gene are MNHEY and SVGAGI. CDR3 length: 14 amino acids. V lost 6 bases, J lost 4 bases, and 2 bases stayed unmatched. This specimen consisted of CD4+ or CD8+ T cells sorted from blood, obtained in a trial of the OX40 agonist ivuxolimab. This sequence joins TRBV6-5 and TRBJ2-5; 13 positions agree with TRBD2. The receptor was isolated from an adult with an advanced solid tumor such as melanoma, head and neck, liver or kidney cancer. The CDR3, as DNA: TGTGCCAGCAGACTAGCGGGAGGGGGAGAGACCCAGTACTTC. Protein sequence: CASRLAGGGETQYF.